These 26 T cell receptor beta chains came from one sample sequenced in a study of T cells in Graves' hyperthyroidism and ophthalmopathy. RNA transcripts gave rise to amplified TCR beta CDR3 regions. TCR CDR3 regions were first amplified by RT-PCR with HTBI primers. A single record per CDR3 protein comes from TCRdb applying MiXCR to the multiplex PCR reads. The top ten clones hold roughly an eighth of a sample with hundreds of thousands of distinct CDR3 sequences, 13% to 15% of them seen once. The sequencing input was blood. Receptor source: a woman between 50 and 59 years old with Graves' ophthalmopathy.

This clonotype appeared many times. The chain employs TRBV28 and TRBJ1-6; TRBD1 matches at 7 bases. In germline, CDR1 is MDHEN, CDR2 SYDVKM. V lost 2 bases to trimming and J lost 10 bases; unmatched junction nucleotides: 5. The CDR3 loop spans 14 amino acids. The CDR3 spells CASSLTGDCSPLHF. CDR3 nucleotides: TGTGCCAGCAGTTTAACAGGGGATTGCTCACCCCTCCACTTT.

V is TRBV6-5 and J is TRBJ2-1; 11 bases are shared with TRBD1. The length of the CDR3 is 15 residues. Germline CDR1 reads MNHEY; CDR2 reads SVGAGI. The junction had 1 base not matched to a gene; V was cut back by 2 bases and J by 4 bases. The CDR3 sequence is CASSYGTGGYNEQFF. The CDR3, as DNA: TGTGCCAGCAGTTACGGGACAGGGGGTTACAATGAGCAGTTCTTC.

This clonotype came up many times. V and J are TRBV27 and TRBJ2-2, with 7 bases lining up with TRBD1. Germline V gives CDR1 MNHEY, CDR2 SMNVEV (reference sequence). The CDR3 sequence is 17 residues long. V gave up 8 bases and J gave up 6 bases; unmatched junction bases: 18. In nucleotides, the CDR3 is TGTGCCAGCCGCTCCTCAGACAGGGCGGTAATGGCCGGGGAGCTGTTTTTT. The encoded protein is CASRSSDRAVMAGELFF.

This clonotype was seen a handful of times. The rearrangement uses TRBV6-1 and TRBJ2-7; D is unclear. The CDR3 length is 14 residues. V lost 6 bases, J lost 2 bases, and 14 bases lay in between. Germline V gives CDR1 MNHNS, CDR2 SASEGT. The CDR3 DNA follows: TGTGCCAGCAGAAACTCCGGGCTAACCTACGAGCAGTACTTC. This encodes CASRNSGLTYEQYF.

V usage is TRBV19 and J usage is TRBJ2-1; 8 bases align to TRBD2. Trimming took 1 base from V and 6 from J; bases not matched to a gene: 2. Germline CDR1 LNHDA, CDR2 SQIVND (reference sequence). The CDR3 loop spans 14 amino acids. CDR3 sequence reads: CASSIGGLANEQFF. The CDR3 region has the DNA TGTGCCAGTAGTATAGGTGGACTAGCCAATGAGCAGTTCTTC.

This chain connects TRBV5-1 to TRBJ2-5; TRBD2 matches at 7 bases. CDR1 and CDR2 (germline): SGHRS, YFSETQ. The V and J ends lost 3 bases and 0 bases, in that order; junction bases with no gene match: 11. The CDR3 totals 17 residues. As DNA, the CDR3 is TGCGCCAGCAGCTCGGGCCGGGACTACCAGTACCAAGAGACCCAGTACTTC. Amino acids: CASSSGRDYQYQETQYF. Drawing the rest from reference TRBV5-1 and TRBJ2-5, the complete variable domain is KAGVTQTPRYLIKTRGQQVTLSCSPISGHRSVSWYQQTPGQGLQFLFEYFSETQRNKGNFPGRFSGRQFSNSRSEMNVSTLELGDSALYLCASSSGRDYQYQETQYFGPGTRLLVL.

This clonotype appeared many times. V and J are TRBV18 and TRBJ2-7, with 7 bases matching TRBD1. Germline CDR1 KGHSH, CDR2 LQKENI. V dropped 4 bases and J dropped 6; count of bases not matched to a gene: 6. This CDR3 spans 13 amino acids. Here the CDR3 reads CASSLNDRVEQYF. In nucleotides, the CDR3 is TGTGCCAGCTCACTAAACGACAGGGTCGAGCAGTACTTC.

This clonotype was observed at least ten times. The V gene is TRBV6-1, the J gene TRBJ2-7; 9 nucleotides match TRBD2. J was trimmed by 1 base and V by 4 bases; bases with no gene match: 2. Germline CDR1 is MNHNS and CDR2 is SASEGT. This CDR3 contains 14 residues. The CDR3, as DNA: TGTGCCAGCAGTGTGGGACTAGCATCCTACGAGCAGTACTTC. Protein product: CASSVGLASYEQYF.

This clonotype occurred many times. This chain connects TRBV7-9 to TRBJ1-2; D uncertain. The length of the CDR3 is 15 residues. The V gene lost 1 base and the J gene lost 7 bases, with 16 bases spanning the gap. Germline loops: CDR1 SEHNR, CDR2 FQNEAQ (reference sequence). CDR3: CASSLEADVGSGYTF. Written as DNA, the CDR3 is TGTGCCAGCAGCTTAGAAGCCGACGTCGGTTCTGGCTACACCTTC.

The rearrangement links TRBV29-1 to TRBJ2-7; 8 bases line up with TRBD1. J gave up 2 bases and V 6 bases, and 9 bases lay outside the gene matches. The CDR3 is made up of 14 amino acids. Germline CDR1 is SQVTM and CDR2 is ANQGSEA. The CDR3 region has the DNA TGCAGCGTGGGGGACAGGAACTTAACCTACGAGCAGTACTTC. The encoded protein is CSVGDRNLTYEQYF.

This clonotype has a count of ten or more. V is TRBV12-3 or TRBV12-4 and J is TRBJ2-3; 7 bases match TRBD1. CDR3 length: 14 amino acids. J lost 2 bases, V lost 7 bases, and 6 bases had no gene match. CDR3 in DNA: TGTGCCAGCATCCCGGGACAGCACACAGATACGCAGTATTTT. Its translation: CASIPGQHTDTQYF.

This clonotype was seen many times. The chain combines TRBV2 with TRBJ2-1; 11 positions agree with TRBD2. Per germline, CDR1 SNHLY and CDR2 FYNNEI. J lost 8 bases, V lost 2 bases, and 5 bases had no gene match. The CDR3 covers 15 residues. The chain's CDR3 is CASSESSGRVDEQFF. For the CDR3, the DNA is TGTGCCAGCAGTGAAAGTAGCGGGAGGGTCGATGAGCAGTTCTTC.

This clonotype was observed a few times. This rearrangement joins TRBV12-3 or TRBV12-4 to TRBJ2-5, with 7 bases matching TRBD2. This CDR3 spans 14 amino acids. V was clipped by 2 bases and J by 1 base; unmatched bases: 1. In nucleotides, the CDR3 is TGTGCCAGCAGTTTATTAGCGGGCCAAGAGACCCAGTACTTC. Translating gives CASSLLAGQETQYF.

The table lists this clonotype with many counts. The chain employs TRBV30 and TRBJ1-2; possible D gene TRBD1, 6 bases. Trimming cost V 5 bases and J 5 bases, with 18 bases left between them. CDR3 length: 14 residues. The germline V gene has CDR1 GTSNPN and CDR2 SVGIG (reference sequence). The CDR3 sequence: CAWLREDSDYGYTF. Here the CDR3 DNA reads TGTGCCTGGTTACGGGAGGACAGTGATTATGGCTACACCTTC.

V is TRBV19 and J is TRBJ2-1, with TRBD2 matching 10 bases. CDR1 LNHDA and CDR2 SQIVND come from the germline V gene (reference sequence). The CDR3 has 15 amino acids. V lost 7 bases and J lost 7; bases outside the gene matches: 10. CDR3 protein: CASIRAGGPVNEQFF. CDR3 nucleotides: TGTGCCAGTATAAGAGCGGGAGGGCCGGTAAATGAGCAGTTCTTC.

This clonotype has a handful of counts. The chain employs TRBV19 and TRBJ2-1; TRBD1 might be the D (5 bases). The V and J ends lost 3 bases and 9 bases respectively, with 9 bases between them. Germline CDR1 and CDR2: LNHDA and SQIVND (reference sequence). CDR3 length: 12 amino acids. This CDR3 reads CASSIPGFEQFF. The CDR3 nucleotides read TGTGCCAGTAGTATCCCAGGGTTTGAGCAGTTCTTC.

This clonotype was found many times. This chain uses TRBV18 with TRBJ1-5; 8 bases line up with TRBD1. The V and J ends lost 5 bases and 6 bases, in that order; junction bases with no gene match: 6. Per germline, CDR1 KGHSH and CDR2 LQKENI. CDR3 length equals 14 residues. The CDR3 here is CASSGDRGIQPQHF. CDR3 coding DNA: TGTGCCAGCTCAGGCGACAGGGGAATTCAGCCCCAGCATTTT.

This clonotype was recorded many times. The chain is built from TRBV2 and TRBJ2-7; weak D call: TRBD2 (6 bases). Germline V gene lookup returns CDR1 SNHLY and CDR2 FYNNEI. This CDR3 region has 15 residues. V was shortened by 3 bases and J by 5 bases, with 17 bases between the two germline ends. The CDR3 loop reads CASSEALGLGDEQYF. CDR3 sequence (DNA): TGTGCCAGCAGTGAGGCGTTGGGACTCGGGGACGAGCAGTACTTC.

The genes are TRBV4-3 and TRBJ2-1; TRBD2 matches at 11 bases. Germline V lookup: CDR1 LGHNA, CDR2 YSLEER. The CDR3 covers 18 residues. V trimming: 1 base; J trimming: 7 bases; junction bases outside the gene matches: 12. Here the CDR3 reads CASSQGPTLAGVVNEQFF. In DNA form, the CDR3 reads TGCGCCAGCAGCCAAGGCCCAACACTAGCGGGAGTGGTAAATGAGCAGTTCTTC.

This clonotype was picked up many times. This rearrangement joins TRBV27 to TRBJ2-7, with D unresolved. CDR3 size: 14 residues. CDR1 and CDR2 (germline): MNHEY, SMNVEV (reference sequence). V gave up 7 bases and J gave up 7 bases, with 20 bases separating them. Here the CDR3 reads CASKAQNVLREQYF. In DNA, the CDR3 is TGTGCCAGCAAGGCCCAGAATGTTTTAAGGGAGCAGTACTTC.

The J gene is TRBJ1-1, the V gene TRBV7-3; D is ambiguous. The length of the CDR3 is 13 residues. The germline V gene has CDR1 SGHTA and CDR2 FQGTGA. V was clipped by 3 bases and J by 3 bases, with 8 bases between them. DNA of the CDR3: TGTGCCAGCAGCTTGGGTGAGGACACTGAAGCTTTCTTT. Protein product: CASSLGEDTEAFF.

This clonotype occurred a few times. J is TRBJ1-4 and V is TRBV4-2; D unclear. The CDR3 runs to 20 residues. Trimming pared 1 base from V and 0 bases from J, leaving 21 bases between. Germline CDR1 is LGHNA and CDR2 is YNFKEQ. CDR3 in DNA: TGTGCCAGCAGCCAAGGACCAAGGTTTGGCGACCATGCAACTAATGAAAAACTGTTTTTT. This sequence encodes CASSQGPRFGDHATNEKLFF.

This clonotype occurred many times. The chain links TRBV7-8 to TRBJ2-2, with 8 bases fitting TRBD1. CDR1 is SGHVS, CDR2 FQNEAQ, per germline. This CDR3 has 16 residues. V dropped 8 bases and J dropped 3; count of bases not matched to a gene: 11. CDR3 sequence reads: CASGGPAGGDTGELFF. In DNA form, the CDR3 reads TGTGCCAGCGGGGGTCCTGCAGGGGGCGACACCGGGGAGCTGTTTTTT.

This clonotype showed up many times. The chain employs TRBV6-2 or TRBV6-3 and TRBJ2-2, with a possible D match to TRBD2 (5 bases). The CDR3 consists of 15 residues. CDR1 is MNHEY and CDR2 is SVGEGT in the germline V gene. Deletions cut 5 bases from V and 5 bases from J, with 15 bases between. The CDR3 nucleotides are TGTGCCAGCAGTAAAATACCCACTAGAACCGGGGAGCTGTTTTTT. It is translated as CASSKIPTRTGELFF.

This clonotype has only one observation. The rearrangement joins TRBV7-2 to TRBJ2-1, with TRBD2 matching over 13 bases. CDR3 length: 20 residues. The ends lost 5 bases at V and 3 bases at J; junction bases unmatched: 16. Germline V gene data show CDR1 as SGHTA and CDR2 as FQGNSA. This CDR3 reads CASSLQMLTGTSGNYNEQFF. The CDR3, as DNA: TGTGCCAGCAGCCTGCAAATGCTTACCGGGACTAGCGGGAACTACAATGAGCAGTTCTTC.

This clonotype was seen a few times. CDR3 protein: CSARDVGQGRSGYTF. CDR3 in DNA: TGCAGTGCTAGGGATGTGGGACAGGGACGGTCCGGCTACACCTTC. J is TRBJ1-2 and V is TRBV20-1, with 9 bases aligning to TRBD1. Germline V gives CDR1 DFQATT, CDR2 SNEGSKA (reference sequence). The CDR3 totals 15 residues. V lost 3 bases to trimming and J lost 8 bases; unmatched junction nucleotides: 13.